Listed below are T cell receptor beta chains from one sample, sequenced in a study of blood T cell repertoires in COVID-19. Sequencing used immunoSEQ multiplex PCR; TCRdb keeps in-frame clones, though not all of them. The repertoire holds about 180,000 clones, with 80% to 90% as singletons. Material for sequencing was peripheral blood. The receptors were gathered from a man aged 50-59 years with active or convalescent COVID-19. CDR3s include the opening cysteine and the closing phenylalanine or tryptophan. D genes are given only for firm matches. Some rows mark clone size as missing; the rest say once, few, many or name a class of expanded clone.

16,TRBV5-4,.,TRBJ2-3,TRBD2,TGTGCCAGCAGCCGTCCAATGGGGGGGGGCACAGATACGCAGTATTTT,CASSRPMGGGTDTQYF
15,TRBV6-5,.,TRBJ2-3,TRBD2,TGTGCCAGCACGCTAGCGGGGGCCCACACAGATACGCAGTATTTT,CASTLAGAHTDTQYF
15,TRBV12-5,.,TRBJ1-5,.,TGTGCTAGTGGCCCCGGACACCCCAGGAAGCAGCCCCAGCATTTT,CASGPGHPRKQPQHF
14,TRBV5-1,.,TRBJ1-1,TRBD1,TGCGCCAGCAGCTTAGGGGGCCGGGACACTGAAGCTTTCTTT,CASSLGGRDTEAFF
13,TRBV4-3,.,TRBJ1-4,.,TGCGCCAGCAGCCAATCAAACAGCAAAAAACTGTTTTTT,CASSQSNSKKLFF
15,TRBV7-6,once,TRBJ2-3,.,TGTGCCAGCAGCCCCATATCTGGCAGGTCGGTTACGCAGTATTTT,CASSPISGRSVTQYF
16,TRBV3-1/TRBV3-2,.,TRBJ1-2,.,TGTGCCAGCAGCCAGTCCCTCGGTGGGCAGGGCAACGGCTACACCTTC,CASSQSLGGQGNGYTF
13,TRBV18,.,TRBJ1-3,.,TGTGCCAGCTCACCAGACTTCCGGGACACCATATATTTT,CASSPDFRDTIYF
14,TRBV6-5,.,TRBJ2-3,.,TGTGCCAGCACACCCGGACAGCTCACAGATACGCAGTATTTT,CASTPGQLTDTQYF
17,TRBV19,.,TRBJ2-1,TRBD2,TGTGCCAGTAGTTTCGTAGCGGGGAAAACCTCCTACAATGAGCAGTTCTTC,CASSFVAGKTSYNEQFF
13,TRBV5-5,.,TRBJ1-1,.,TGTGCCAGCAGCTTGGCGGGCAGAGGGGAAGCTTTCTTT,CASSLAGRGEAFF
17,TRBV14,.,TRBJ1-1,TRBD1,TGTGCCAGCAGCCAAGGACAGGGGTTGGAGCGAGACACTGAAGCTTTCTTT,CASSQGQGLERDTEAFF
15,TRBV6-5,once,TRBJ1-2,.,TGTGCCAGCAGTTACACCCGGGGGTCAAAATATGGCTACACCTTC,CASSYTRGSKYGYTF
18,TRBV10-1,.,TRBJ2-3,TRBD2,TGCGCCAGCAGTGAGTTGGGACTAGCGGACGGTGGTACAGATACGCAGTATTTT,CASSELGLADGGTDTQYF
14,TRBV18,.,TRBJ2-7,TRBD1,TGTGCCAGCTCACCAGGGACAGGGCTAGGCGAGCAGTACTTC,CASSPGTGLGEQYF
14,TRBV7-9,.,TRBJ2-7,TRBD1,TGTGCCAGCAGCAATCGACAGGGCCTCTGGGAGCAGTACTTC,CASSNRQGLWEQYF
15,TRBV7-6,.,TRBJ1-1,TRBD1,TGTGCCAGCAGCTCGACAGGGGGGAGATACACTGAAGCTTTCTTT,CASSSTGGRYTEAFF
16,TRBV5-1,.,TRBJ2-6,TRBD1,TGCGCCAGCAGCCGAACAGGGGGCGCTGGGGCCAACGTCCTGACTTTC,CASSRTGGAGANVLTF
12,TRBV30,once,TRBJ1-2,.,TGTGCCTGGAGTGCCATGGACAGCTTCTGCACCTTC,CAWSAMDSFCTF
18,TRBV18,.,TRBJ2-1,TRBD2,TGTGCCAGCTCACGCGATTATACTAGCGCAGCTTCCTACAATGAGCAGTTCTTC,CASSRDYTSAASYNEQFF
14,TRBV7-2,.,TRBJ1-4,.,TGTGCCAGCAGCACCCCCCCTGGGAGGGAGAAACTGTTTTTT,CASSTPPGREKLFF
14,TRBV7-2,.,TRBJ2-5,.,TGTGCCAGCAGCTTAGAATGGGCACAAGAGACCCAGTACTTC,CASSLEWAQETQYF
14,TRBV7-9,.,TRBJ1-5,.,TGTGCCAGCAGCTGGGGGGGATACAATCAGCCCCAGCATTTT,CASSWGGYNQPQHF
16,TRBV7-2,few,TRBJ2-3,TRBD2,TGTGCCAGCAGCCCCTATGCTAGCGGGGGCACAGATACGCAGTATTTT,CASSPYASGGTDTQYF
14,TRBV27,.,TRBJ1-1,.,TGTGCCAGCAGTTTGGCGGGCGGTGGCACTGAAGCTTTCTTT,CASSLAGGGTEAFF
13,TRBV4-1,.,TRBJ1-5,.,TGCGCCAGCAGCCAAGATCGGAATCAGCCCCAGCATTTT,CASSQDRNQPQHF
14,TRBV21-1,.,TRBJ2-3,.,TGTGCCAGCAGCAAAGGGGCGACAGGGGGGAGGCAGTATTTT,CASSKGATGGRQYF
14,TRBV6-5,.,TRBJ1-1,.,TGTGCGATCCGGGGGGCCGAGGCGGACACTGAAGCTTTCTTT,CAIRGAEADTEAFF
12,TRBV2,.,TRBJ1-1,.,TGTGCCAGCAGTACAGGCATTACTGAAGCTTTCTTT,CASSTGITEAFF
15,TRBV3-1/TRBV3-2,.,TRBJ1-4,TRBD1,TGTGCCAGCAGCCAACAGACAGGGGTCCGTGAAAAACTGTTTTTT,CASSQQTGVREKLFF
15,TRBV7-2,.,TRBJ2-7,.,TGTGCCAGCAGCTCCAGGGTGTCAGGGTTATACGAGCAGTACTTC,CASSSRVSGLYEQYF
15,TRBV28,.,TRBJ1-1,.,TGTGCCAGCAGTTTAGGGCAGGGTGGGAACACTGAAGCTTTCTTT,CASSLGQGGNTEAFF
20,TRBV5-4,.,TRBJ2-2,TRBD2,TGTGCCAGCAGCCGAAGTTTCCGGACTAGCGGACCGTCGAACACCGGGGAGCTGTTTTTT,CASSRSFRTSGPSNTGELFF
14,TRBV5-4,.,TRBJ2-7,TRBD1,TGTGCCAGCAGCTTGAGGGACAGGGACCACGAGCAGTACTTC,CASSLRDRDHEQYF
13,TRBV7-9,.,TRBJ2-7,TRBD1,TGTGCCAGCACGACAGGGGCCTCCTACGAGCAGTACTTC,CASTTGASYEQYF
12,TRBV28,.,TRBJ2-5,.,TGTGCCAGCGCCCTGCGTCGAGAGACCCAGTACTTC,CASALRRETQYF
20,TRBV9,.,TRBJ2-4,.,TGTGCCAGCAGCGTACGGTTGTTGTTCGGGAGTGAGGTAGCCAAAAACATTCAGTACTTC,CASSVRLLFGSEVAKNIQYF
15,TRBV6-5,few,TRBJ1-5,.,TGTGCCAGCAAAATCCAGGGGTACTCCAATCAGCCCCAGCATTTT,CASKIQGYSNQPQHF
11,TRBV3-1/TRBV3-2,.,TRBJ1-4,TRBD1,TGTGCCAGCAAGACAGGGGAAAAACTGTTTTTT,CASKTGEKLFF
14,TRBV29-1,.,TRBJ2-2,TRBD1,TGCAGCGTTCCGAGGACAGGCCAAAGGGGGGAGCTGTTTTTT,CSVPRTGQRGELFF
18,TRBV4-2,.,TRBJ2-5,TRBD2,TGTGCCAGCAGCCAAGTCAGCGGCGGGACTAGCGGTCAAGAGACCCAGTACTTC,CASSQVSGGTSGQETQYF
12,TRBV5-1,.,TRBJ1-2,.,TGCGCCAGCAGCGAGGAGATGTATGGCTACACCTTC,CASSEEMYGYTF
14,TRBV21-1,once,TRBJ2-1,.,TGTGCCAGCAAGGGGGGACAGCACTACAATGAGCAGTTCTTC,CASKGGQHYNEQFF
13,TRBV5-5,.,TRBJ2-5,TRBD1,TGTGCCAGCAGCCGACAGGGTGGGGAGACCCAGTACTTC,CASSRQGGETQYF